This T cell receptor beta chain is drawn from a study of T-cell reconstitution after alpha-beta-depleted transplantation in children. The trim removed 3 bases at V and 5 bases at J, leaving 0 bases unmatched. The CDR3 covers 13 residues. Library preparation (for TCRbeta) was performed with unique molecular identifiers. TCRdb independently ran MiXCR on the PCR reads; one entry per CDR3 protein. Of about 500,000 distinct CDR3 sequences listed, around a third are singletons. This specimen was PBMCs from the stem cell graft donor, taken from the stem cell graft. The sequence derives from a human donor who donated a stem cell graft to a child with aplastic anemia. This sequence joins TRBV12-3 or TRBV12-4 and TRBJ2-1; 8 positions agree with TRBD2. The CDR3: CASSLREDNEQFF. The CDR3 DNA follows: TGTGCCAGCAGTTTGCGGGAGGACAATGAGCAGTTCTTC.